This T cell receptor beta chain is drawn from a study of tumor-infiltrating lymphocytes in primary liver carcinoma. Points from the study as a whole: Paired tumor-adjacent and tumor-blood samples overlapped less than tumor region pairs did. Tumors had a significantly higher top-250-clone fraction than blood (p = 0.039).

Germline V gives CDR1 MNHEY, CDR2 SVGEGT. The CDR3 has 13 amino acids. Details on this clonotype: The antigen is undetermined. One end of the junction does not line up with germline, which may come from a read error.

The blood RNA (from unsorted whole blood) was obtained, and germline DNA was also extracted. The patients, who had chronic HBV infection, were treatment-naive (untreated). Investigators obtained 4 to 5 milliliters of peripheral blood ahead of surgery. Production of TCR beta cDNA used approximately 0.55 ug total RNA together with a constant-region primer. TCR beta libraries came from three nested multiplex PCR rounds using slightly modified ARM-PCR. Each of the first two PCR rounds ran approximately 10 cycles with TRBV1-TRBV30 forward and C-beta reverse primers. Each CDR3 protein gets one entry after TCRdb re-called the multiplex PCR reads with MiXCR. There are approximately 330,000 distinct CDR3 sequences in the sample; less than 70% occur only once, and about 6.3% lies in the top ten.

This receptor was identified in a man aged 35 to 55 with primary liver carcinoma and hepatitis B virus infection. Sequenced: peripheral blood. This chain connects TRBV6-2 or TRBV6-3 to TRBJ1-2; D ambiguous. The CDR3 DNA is TGTGCCAGCCGTTACTCGACGGTTATTGGCTACACCTTC. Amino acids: CASRYSTVIGYTF.